The clone carrying this T cell receptor (beta chain) was counted only a few times. Unique molecular identifiers were included in an RNA-based 3' RACE TCR library. TCRdb ran MiXCR on the 3' RACE reads and lists one entry per CDR3 protein. The table has around 47,000 distinct CDR3 sequences, 4.3% seen once. The data stem from a study of HIV-infected children after antiretroviral therapy interruption. Whole-study context: Interruption-arm sampling covered weeks 0, 12, interruption end (24 or 48), and about 3 years post-study.

Germline assignment: CDR1 LNHDA and CDR2 SQIVND (reference sequence). Trimming cost V 6 bases and J 3 bases; bases outside gene matches: 5. The CDR3 covers 14 residues. Treatment indicated: PENTA 11 planned treatment interruption arm or continuous ART arm. At least 24 weeks of at least three-drug ART, in children 2 to 15 years. Cryopreserved PBMC samples required at least 5 million viable cells. From thawed PBMCs, naive CD4+ CD45RA+ CD45RO- T cells were sorted. The material sequenced was CD45RA+ CD4+ T cells from PBMCs, pooled from several time points, taken from a donor given antiretroviral therapy, either interrupted or continuous. The subset is: naive CD4+ CD45RA+ CD45RO- T cells. This receptor was identified in a pool of human donors with HIV. The chain links TRBV19 to TRBJ2-7; TRBD1 aligns across 10 bases. The CDR3 region is CASSLTGGSYEQYF. In nucleotides, the CDR3 is TGTGCCAGTAGCCTGACAGGGGGCAGCTACGAGCAGTACTTC.